The rows below give T cell receptor beta chains drawn from one sample of a study of cytomegalovirus exposure and HLA in healthy donors. Method: immunoSEQ multiplex PCR; TCRdb's copy keeps in-frame clones and lacks some. Here the sample table reports some 120,000 clones. Source material: PBMCs. These receptor sequences come from a man between 40 and 49 years old in good health and CMV-seropositive. Each CDR3 is given with its conserved first and last residue. The order of the fields is V gene, D gene, J gene, CDR3 DNA, CDR3 protein. A D gene is named only where the DNA matches it firmly.

TRBV5-1	.	TRBJ2-1	TGCGCCAGCAGCTTGGGAGCTAGACCCAACTACAATGAGCAGTTCTTC	CASSLGARPNYNEQFF
TRBV7-7	TRBD2	TRBJ2-3	TGTGCTAGCAGCCTCGGACTAGCGGGGGATACGCAGTATTTT	CASSLGLAGDTQYF
TRBV7-9	TRBD1	TRBJ1-2	TGTGCCAGCAGCTATGGGACAGGGGTTGTCTACACCTTC	CASSYGTGVVYTF
TRBV5-1	TRBD2	TRBJ2-5	TGCGCCAGCAGCCCTCTAGCGGGAGTGGAGACCCAGTACTTC	CASSPLAGVETQYF
TRBV7-2	TRBD2	TRBJ2-7	TGTGCCAGCAGCCCACTAGCGGGCCTATTCAACTACGAGCAGTACTTC	CASSPLAGLFNYEQYF
TRBV11-3	TRBD2	TRBJ2-3	TGTGCCAGCAGCCCCGGACTAGCGGGAGTACCAGATACGCAGTATTTT	CASSPGLAGVPDTQYF
TRBV6-1	TRBD1	TRBJ2-7	TGTGCCATCAAAATCGGGACAGGTCTCTACGAGCAGTACTTC	CAIKIGTGLYEQYF
TRBV6-4	.	TRBJ1-5	TGTGCCAGGGGGGGACTGCTGACCGGGAGCAATCAGCCCCAGCATTTT	CARGGLLTGSNQPQHF
TRBV6-5	.	TRBJ1-3	TGTGCCAGCAGTTACTCGGAGCTCACAGGGGGAAACACCATATATTTT	CASSYSELTGGNTIYF
TRBV29-1	TRBD2	TRBJ2-7	TGCAGCGTTAACAGCGGGACCACCTACGAGCAGTACTTC	CSVNSGTTYEQYF
TRBV1	.	TRBJ1-5	TGCACCAGCAGCCAAGGAACGGTTAATCAGCCCCAGCATTTT	CTSSQGTVNQPQHF
TRBV30	.	TRBJ1-1	TGTGCCTGGAGTTTGGACAGTCATCCTGAGGCTTTCTTT	CAWSLDSHPEAFF
TRBV27	TRBD2	TRBJ2-7	TGTGCCAGTTCCGGGACTACAGACTACGAGCAGTACTTC	CASSGTTDYEQYF
TRBV7-6	TRBD2	TRBJ2-7	TGTGCCAGCAGCTTAACCCCATACGTAGCGGGAGAAGGGGAGCAGTACTTC	CASSLTPYVAGEGEQYF
TRBV6-1	TRBD2	TRBJ2-7	TGTGCCAGCAGTGCACCTTCTAGCGGGGGGGACTTCTACGAGCAGTACTTC	CASSAPSSGGDFYEQYF
TRBV7-2	.	TRBJ2-5	TGTGCCAGCAGCTTAGGGGCGGGAAGACTTCAAGAGACCCAGTACTTC	CASSLGAGRLQETQYF
TRBV29-1	.	TRBJ2-3	TGCAGCGTTGCTGGCCCGTCAGGGCAGGGGAGCACAGATACGCAGTATTTT	CSVAGPSGQGSTDTQYF
TRBV5-4	TRBD2	TRBJ2-1	TGTGCCAGCAGCTTGGCCGCTAGCGGGAGGAGCTCCTACAATGAGCAGTTCTTC	CASSLAASGRSSYNEQFF
TRBV29-1	TRBD1	TRBJ2-6	TGCAGCGCTGATATAACCGGGACAGGGGAGTCGGGGGCCAACGTCCTGACTTTC	CSADITGTGESGANVLTF
TRBV4-3	.	TRBJ2-2	TGCGCCAGCAGCCAAGTTATAGGGGGCACCGGGGAGCTGTTTTTT	CASSQVIGGTGELFF
TRBV7-9	TRBD1	TRBJ2-7	TGTGCCAGCAGCAGACAGGGGTACGAGCAGTACTTC	CASSRQGYEQYF
TRBV15	.	TRBJ1-4	TGTGCCACCAGCAGAGATCAGGGGACTAATGAAAAACTGTTTTTT	CATSRDQGTNEKLFF
TRBV13	TRBD1	TRBJ2-7	TGTGCCAGCAGCGTATCCGGGACAGTCGGGCAGTACTTC	CASSVSGTVGQYF
TRBV19	.	TRBJ1-1	TGTGCCAGTAGTACCGGGTTTGGAGCTTTCTTT	CASSTGFGAFF
TRBV7-9	.	TRBJ2-3	TGTGCCAGCAGCTTAGTAGCAGGCACAGATACGCAGTATTTT	CASSLVAGTDTQYF
TRBV11-2	.	TRBJ2-3	TGTGCCAGCAGCCCCCCGGGGAACGCAGATACGCAGTATTTT	CASSPPGNADTQYF
TRBV6-5	TRBD2	TRBJ2-6	TGTGCCAGCAGTTACGGGGGGGGCTCTGGGGCCAACGTCCTGACTTTC	CASSYGGGSGANVLTF
TRBV19	.	TRBJ2-3	TGTGCCAGTAGTATAGGCGCGGTACCCACAGATACGCAGTATTTT	CASSIGAVPTDTQYF